These 8 T cell receptor beta chains came from one sample sequenced in a study of T cells in Graves' hyperthyroidism and ophthalmopathy. TCR beta CDR3 regions were amplified from RNA transcripts. The HTBI primer set served for first-round RT-PCR of the TCR CDR3. TCRdb processed the multiplex PCR reads anew with MiXCR; each CDR3 protein has one entry. The sample records 300,000 to 450,000 distinct CDR3 sequences, approximately 14% being singletons. The specimen sequenced was blood. The receptors come from a woman aged 30 to 39 with Graves' ophthalmopathy.

This clonotype was seen at least ten times. This rearrangement joins TRBV11-3 to TRBJ2-1, with D perhaps TRBD1 or TRBD2 (5 bases each). CDR3 length: 16 amino acids. In germline, CDR1 is SGHNT, CDR2 YENEEA. With 5 bases removed from V and 0 bases from J, the gap between germline ends came to 14 bases. CDR3 protein: CASSIGGRSSYNEQFF. Here the CDR3 DNA reads TGTGCCAGCAGCATTGGGGGTAGGAGCTCCTACAATGAGCAGTTCTTC.

This clonotype was found a few times. A much larger clonotype is one base distant, so this may be a read error. The V and J genes are TRBV2 and TRBJ2-7; D not certain. CDR3 length: 13 residues. Germline loops: CDR1 SNHLY, CDR2 FYNNEI. Trimming pared 3 bases from V and 3 bases from J, leaving 9 bases between. CDR3 sequence: CASSDLPSYEQYF. The CDR3 nucleotides are TGTGCCAGCAGTGATCTCCCAAGCTACGAGCAGTACTTC. Supplemented by reference TRBV2 and TRBJ2-7, the full variable domain reads EPEVTQTPSHQVTQMGQEVILRCVPISNHLYFYWYRQILGQKVEFLVSFYNNEISEKSEIFDDQFSVERPDGSNFTLKIRSTKLEDSAMYFCASSDLPSYEQYFGPGTRLTVT.

This clonotype was seen many times. V and J are TRBV12-3 or TRBV12-4 and TRBJ1-1; no definite D call. This CDR3 has 15 residues. Trimming shortened V by 6 bases and J by 2 bases, and 16 bases separated the two germline ends. CDR3 region: CASRALGLQNTEAFF. CDR3 in DNA: TGTGCCAGCAGGGCCTTAGGACTTCAAAACACTGAAGCTTTCTTT.

The CDR3 reads CASWGQGGAEAFF. In nucleotides, the CDR3 is TGTGCCAGCTGGGGACAGGGGGGGGCTGAAGCTTTCTTT. The chain combines TRBV7-9 with TRBJ1-1; the match to TRBD1 covers 11 bases. Germline V gene data show CDR1 as SEHNR and CDR2 as FQNEAQ (reference sequence). This CDR3 has 13 residues. The junction had 5 bases not matched to a gene; V was cut back by 8 bases and J by 6 bases. The full variable domain, in which reference TRBV7-9 and TRBJ1-1 provide the parts outside the CDR3, is DTGVSQNPRHKITKRGQNVTFRCDPISEHNRLYWYRQTLGQGPEFLTYFQNEAQLEKSRLLSDRFSAERPKGSFSTLEIQRTEQGDSAMYLCASWGQGGAEAFFGQGTRLTVV.

This clonotype was found a few times. This may be a read error: a much more frequent sequence differs by one nucleotide. V usage is TRBV2 and J usage is TRBJ2-7, with a weak D call TRBD2 (5 bases). There are 14 residues in the CDR3. Per germline, CDR1 SNHLY and CDR2 FYNNEI. The CDR3: CASNKGGGYYERYF. The CDR3 nucleotides are TGTGCCAGCAATAAAGGCGGAGGCTACTACGAGCGGTACTTC. Drawing the rest from reference TRBV2 and TRBJ2-7, the complete variable domain is EPEVTQTPSHQVTQMGQEVILRCVPISNHLYFYWYRQILGQKVEFLVSFYNNEISEKSEIFDDQFSVERPDGSNFTLKIRSTKLEDSAMYFCASNKGGGYYERYFGPGTRLTVT.

The sample holds many counts of this clonotype. The chain links TRBV7-9 to TRBJ1-4; TRBD1 agrees at 7 bases. The germline gives CDR1 SEHNR, CDR2 FQNEAQ (reference sequence). CDR3 length: 13 amino acids. Germline trimming cut 8 bases from V and 3 bases from J; bases unmatched to any gene: 3. The CDR3 reads CASAGTANEKLFF. CDR3 nucleotide sequence: TGTGCCAGCGCCGGGACAGCTAATGAAAAACTGTTTTTT.

This clonotype was picked up many times. The chain combines TRBV11-2 with TRBJ2-2, with D perhaps assigned TRBD1 or TRBD2 (5 bases each). This CDR3 region has 13 residues. The V gene lost 5 bases and the J gene lost 7 bases, with 11 bases spanning the gap. CDR1 is SGHAT and CDR2 is FQNNGV in the germline V gene. CDR3: CASSRGDYGELFF. The CDR3 nucleotides are TGTGCCAGCAGCAGAGGGGATTACGGGGAGCTGTTTTTT. Full variable domain (remainder filled in from reference TRBV11-2 and TRBJ2-2): EAGVAQSPRYKIIEKRQSVAFWCNPISGHATLYWYQQILGQGPKLLIQFQNNGVVDDSQLPKDRFSAERLKGVDSTLKIQPAKLEDSAVYLCASSRGDYGELFFGEGSRLTVL.

CDR3 region: CATRHRGHEKLFF. The DNA of the CDR3 is TGTGCCACTCGGCACAGGGGGCATGAAAAACTGTTTTTT. This chain links TRBV15 with TRBJ1-4; 9 bases align to TRBD1. The ends lost 9 bases at V and 6 bases at J; junction bases unmatched: 5. The CDR3 consists of 13 residues. CDR1 is LNHNV, CDR2 YYDKDF, per germline (reference sequence).